This T cell receptor beta chain was documented in a study of T-cell memory formation after mild COVID-19. Notes on the study in general: Mainly CM and EM harbored the contracting CD4+ clones; mainly EMRA harbored the CD8+ ones. Later expanders leaned CD4+, whereas clones that contracted between day 15 and 85 were balanced CD4/CD8.

MiXCR, applied by TCRdb to the 5' RACE reads, yields one record per CDR3 protein. The profile covers roughly 120,000 distinct CDR3 sequences, with around a fifth appearing a single time and around 41% taken by the ten largest. This clonotype was observed a handful of times. Its antigen is undetermined. The sequenced material came from PBMCs or a T cell subset sorted from them (not recorded which). This TCR derives from a man aged 18 to 30 who had mild COVID-19 (a few samples of this study predate the infection). Cell type and time point are not known.

CDR3 residues: CASSSVGTETYGYTF. The CDR3 DNA is TGCGCCAGCAGCTCGGTGGGGACCGAGACTTATGGCTACACCTTC. This chain links TRBV5-1 with TRBJ1-2, with D possibly matching TRBD1 (5 bases). V was cut by 3 bases and J by 5 bases, with 17 bases left in between. The V gene's germline CDR1 is SGHRS and CDR2 YFSETQ. The CDR3 runs 15 residues.